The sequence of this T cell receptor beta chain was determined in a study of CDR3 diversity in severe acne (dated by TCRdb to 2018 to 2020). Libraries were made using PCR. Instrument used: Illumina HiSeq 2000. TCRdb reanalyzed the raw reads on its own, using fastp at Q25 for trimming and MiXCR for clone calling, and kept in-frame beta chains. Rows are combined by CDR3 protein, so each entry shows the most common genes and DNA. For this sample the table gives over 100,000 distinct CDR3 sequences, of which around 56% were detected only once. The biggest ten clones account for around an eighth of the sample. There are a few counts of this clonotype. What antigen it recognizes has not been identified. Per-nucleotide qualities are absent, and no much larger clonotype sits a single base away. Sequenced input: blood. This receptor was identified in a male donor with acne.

The DNA is as follows: TGTGCCAGCAGCCAAGAGGGCCGGAATGAAAAACTGTTTTTT. The translation is CASSQEGRNEKLFF. The chain uses TRBV4-2 and TRBJ1-4, with no confidently assigned D gene. From the germline V gene, CDR1 is LGHNA and CDR2 is YNFKEQ. The CDR3 spans 14 residues, from the cysteine through the phenylalanine. Only the CDR3 portion is preserved as DNA: 42 bases, with reading frame beginning at the first base. V and J are truncated by 0 bases and 5 bases respectively, leaving an intervening sequence of 7 bases.